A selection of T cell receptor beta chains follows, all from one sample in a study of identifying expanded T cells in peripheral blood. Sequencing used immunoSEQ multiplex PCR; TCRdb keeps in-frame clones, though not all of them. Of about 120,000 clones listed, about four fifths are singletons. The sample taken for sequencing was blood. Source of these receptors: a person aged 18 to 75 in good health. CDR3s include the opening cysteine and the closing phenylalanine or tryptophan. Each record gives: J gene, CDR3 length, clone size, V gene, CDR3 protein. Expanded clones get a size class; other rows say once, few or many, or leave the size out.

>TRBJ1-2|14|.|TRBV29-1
CSARTAGTASGYTF
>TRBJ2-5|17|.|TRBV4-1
CASSQYTGANFQETQYF
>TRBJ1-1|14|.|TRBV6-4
CASSDSSTGTEAFF
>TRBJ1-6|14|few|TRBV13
CASSLRRYNSPLHF
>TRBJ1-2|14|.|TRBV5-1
CASSSIPGGRGYTF
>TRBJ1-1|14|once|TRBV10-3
CAISEEVMNTEAFF
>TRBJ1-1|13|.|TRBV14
CASSPLTSREAFF
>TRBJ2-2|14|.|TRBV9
CASSVVRGAGELFF
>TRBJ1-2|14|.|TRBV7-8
CASSSGGDNYGYTF
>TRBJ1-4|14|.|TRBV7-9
CASSLPPTNEKLFF
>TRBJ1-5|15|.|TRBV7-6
CASSLASGANQPQHF
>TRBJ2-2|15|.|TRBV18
CASSPGQLVGGELFF
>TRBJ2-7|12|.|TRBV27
CASRTGAYEQYF
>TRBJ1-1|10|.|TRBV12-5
CASGLPEAFF
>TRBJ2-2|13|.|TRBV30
CAWTGRVTGELFF
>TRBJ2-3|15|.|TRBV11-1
CASSLRAGVTDTQYF
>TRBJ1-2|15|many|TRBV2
CASIRTRQGAYGYTF
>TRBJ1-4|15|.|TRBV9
CASSAGGQGDEKLFF
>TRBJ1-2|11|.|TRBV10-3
CAISGGFGYTF
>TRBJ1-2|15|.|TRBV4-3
CASSQGQVKVGGYTF
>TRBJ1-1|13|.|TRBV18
CASSPMSGVGAFF
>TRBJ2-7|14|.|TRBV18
CASSPGQGAYEQYF
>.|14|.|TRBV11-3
CASRNREESYEQYF
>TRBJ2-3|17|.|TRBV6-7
CASNSPTWVCPTDTQYF
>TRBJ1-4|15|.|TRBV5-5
CASSLRGGGDEKLFF
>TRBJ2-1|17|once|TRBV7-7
CASSLQPRGEGANEQFF
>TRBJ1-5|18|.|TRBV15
CATSRDLPRDALYQPQHF
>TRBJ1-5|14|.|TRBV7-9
CASSLAGWLQPQHF
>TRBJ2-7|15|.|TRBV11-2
CASSILSGSGREQYF
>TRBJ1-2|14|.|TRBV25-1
CASSLGGSNYGYTF
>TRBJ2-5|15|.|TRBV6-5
CASRFAGGLGETQYF
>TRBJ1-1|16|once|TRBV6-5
CASSYSSVRPNTEAFF
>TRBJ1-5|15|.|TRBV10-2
CASSADFNSNQPQHF
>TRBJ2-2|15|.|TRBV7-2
CASSLTRGSTGELFF
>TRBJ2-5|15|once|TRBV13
CASSSGTGDQETQYF
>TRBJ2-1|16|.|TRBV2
CASSENRLAGIEEQFF
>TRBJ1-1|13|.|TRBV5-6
CASSSRGVGEAFF
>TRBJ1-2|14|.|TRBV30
CAWTLTGGAGGYTF
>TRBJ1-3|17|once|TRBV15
CATSRDRLEVSGNTIYF
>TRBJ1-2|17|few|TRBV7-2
CASSLVGGLGSNYGYTF
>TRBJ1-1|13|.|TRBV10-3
CATRLGGNTEAFF
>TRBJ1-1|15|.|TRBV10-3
CAISDRGRVNTEAFF
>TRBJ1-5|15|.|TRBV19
CASSSGQGASQPQHF
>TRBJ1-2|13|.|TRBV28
CASSSGQQYGYTF
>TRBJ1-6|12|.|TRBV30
CAWSQGDSPLHF
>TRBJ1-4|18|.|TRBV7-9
CASSLVGTGADKFEKLFF
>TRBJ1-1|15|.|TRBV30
CAWQKLRTGNTEAFF
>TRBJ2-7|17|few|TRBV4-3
CASSQAPTGGSPYEQYF
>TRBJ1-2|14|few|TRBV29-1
CSTPTGGDVYGYTF
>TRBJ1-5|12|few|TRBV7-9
CASSFGQGLEHF
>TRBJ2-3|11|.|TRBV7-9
CASSYPPEQYF
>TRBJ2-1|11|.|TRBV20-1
CSGDRAAEQFF
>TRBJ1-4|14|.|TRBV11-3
CASSLGRGDEKLFF
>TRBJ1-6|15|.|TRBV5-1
CASSLTGQFNSPLHF
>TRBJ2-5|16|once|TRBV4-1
CASSQDLAGGRETQYF